The 2 T cell receptor beta chains in this list originate from one sample, sequenced in a study of T cells in women clearing cervical HPV infection. Some clones are missing from TCRdb's copy, which holds only in-frame ones; the method was immunoSEQ multiplex PCR. The sample data list 40,000 to 60,000 clones. The sample consisted of blood buffy coat. These TCRs come from a woman between 18 and 69 years old with a cervical HPV16 infection that either progressed to CIN3+ or cleared (not recorded which).

Worth noting for this clone: The missing CDR3 end, 3 residues past where the read stops, is filled in from the germline J gene. The V gene is TRBV12-3 or TRBV12-4, the J gene TRBJ2-1; 13 bases are a match to TRBD2. The CDR3 covers 18 residues. The junction had 11 bases not matched to a gene; V was cut back by 5 bases and J by 4 bases. CDR3 sequence reads: CASSPPNLTSGGYNEQFF. The sequenced part of the CDR3 DNA is TGTGCCAGCAGTCCCCCGAACCTGACTAGCGGGGGGTACAATGAG.

With respect to this clone: Coverage ceases 3 residues before the CDR3 finishes, and the germline J gene fills in the end. This chain joins TRBV11-2 and TRBJ2-1; 7 nucleotides align to TRBD1. V was clipped by 0 bases and J by 4 bases; unmatched bases: 3. Germline lookup yields CDR1 SGHAT and CDR2 FQNNGV. The CDR3 has 15 amino acids. CDR3 residues: CASSLEQGLYNEQFF. The sequenced part of the CDR3 DNA is TGTGCCAGCAGCTTAGAACAGGGGCTTTACAATGAG.